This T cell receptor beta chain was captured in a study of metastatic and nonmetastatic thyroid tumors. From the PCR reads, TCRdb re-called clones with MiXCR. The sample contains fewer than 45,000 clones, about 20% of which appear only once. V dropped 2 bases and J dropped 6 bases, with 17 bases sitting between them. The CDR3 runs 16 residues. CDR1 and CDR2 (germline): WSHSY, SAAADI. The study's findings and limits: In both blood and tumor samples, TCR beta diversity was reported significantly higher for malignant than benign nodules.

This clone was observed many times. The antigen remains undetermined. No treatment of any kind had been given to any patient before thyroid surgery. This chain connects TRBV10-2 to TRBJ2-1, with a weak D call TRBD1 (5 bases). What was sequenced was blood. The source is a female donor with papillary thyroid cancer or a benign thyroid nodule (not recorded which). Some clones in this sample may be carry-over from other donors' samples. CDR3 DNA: TGCGCCAGCAGTGAGCCCCAGGGCAGCTGGATCAATGAGCAGTTCTTC. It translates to CASSEPQGSWINEQFF.